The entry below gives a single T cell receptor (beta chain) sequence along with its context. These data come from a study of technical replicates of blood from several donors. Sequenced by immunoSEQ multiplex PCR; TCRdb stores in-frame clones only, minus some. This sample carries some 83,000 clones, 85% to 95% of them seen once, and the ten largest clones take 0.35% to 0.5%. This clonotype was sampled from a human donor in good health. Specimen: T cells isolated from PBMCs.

In nucleotides, the CDR3 is TGTGCCACCAGCAGAGATAGGGGACTAATTATGACTGGGGAGCTGTTTTTT. Its protein product is CATSRDRGLIMTGELFF. The chain couples TRBV15 to TRBJ2-2, with TRBD2 matching 7 bases. CDR3 length: 17 amino acids. Germline lookup yields CDR1 LNHNV and CDR2 YYDKDF (reference sequence). After removal of 0 bases from V and 8 bases from J, the junction contained 12 bases not matched to a gene.